This T cell receptor (beta chain) was identified in a study of patients and donors after allogeneic stem cell transplantation. TCRdb redid the calling of the RT-PCR reads with MiXCR, one entry per CDR3 protein. The sample lists some 150,000 distinct CDR3 sequences, over 30% occurring once. The sample comprised blood, either unsorted or a sorted T cell fraction (not recorded which). This TCR was sampled from a human donor who was either an allogeneic HSCT recipient or a stem cell or donor lymphocyte infusion donor (not recorded which). It is not recorded whose cells these are; they may come from a transplant donor.

In nucleotides, the CDR3 is TGTGCCAGCAGTTCGGACAGGGGAAGTAATGAAAAACTGTTTTTT. Translation gives CASSSDRGSNEKLFF. This sequence joins TRBV28 and TRBJ1-4; 9 bases align to TRBD1. The CDR3 covers 15 residues. CDR1 and CDR2 (germline): MDHEN, SYDVKM. Trimming removed 4 bases from V and 4 bases from J; junction bases left unmatched: 4.